Following are 28 T cell receptor beta chains from one sample sequenced in a study of T cell responses to AZD1222 COVID-19 vaccine. Using immunoSEQ multiplex PCR, the repertoire was profiled, and TCRdb retains in-frame clones only, with some absent. The sample consists of around 150,000 clones, about 90% of them appearing once. The input for sequencing was peripheral blood, taken on day 0 of AZD1222 vaccination. These receptors were obtained from an adult in good health.

V usage is TRBV28 and J usage is TRBJ2-5; D is unresolved. Germline V gene lookup returns CDR1 MDHEN and CDR2 SYDVKM. Trimming pared 6 bases from V and 2 bases from J, leaving 4 bases between. The CDR3 contains 11 residues. CDR3 DNA sequence: TGTGCCAGCAGCAAACAAGAGACCCAGTACTTC. Protein: CASSKQETQYF.

The chain couples TRBV28 to TRBJ1-1; D unresolved. The CDR3 extends over 13 amino acids. V lost 3 bases to trimming and J lost 7 bases, with 12 bases between them. The germline V gene encodes CDR1 MDHEN and CDR2 SYDVKM. The DNA of the CDR3 is TGTGCCAGCAGTTTTAGTCAAACGTTTGAAGCTTTCTTT. Encoded protein: CASSFSQTFEAFF.

The chain couples TRBV5-1 to TRBJ2-4, with D uncertain. The germline V and J ends were trimmed by 2 bases and 3 bases, with 3 bases remaining between them. CDR1 and CDR2 (germline): SGHRS, YFSETQ. The length of the CDR3 is 12 residues. The CDR3 here is CASSFDKNIQYF. CDR3 DNA sequence: TGCGCCAGCAGCTTTGACAAAAACATTCAGTACTTC.

The rearrangement joins TRBV6-2 or TRBV6-3 to TRBJ1-2, with D maybe TRBD1 (6 bases). This CDR3 has 14 amino acids. V lost 2 bases, J lost 4 bases, and 11 bases lay in between. Germline V CDR1 and CDR2: MNHEY, SVGEGT. The CDR3, as DNA: TGTGCCAGCAGTTACACACAGGGAATCTATGGCTACACCTTC. Its translation: CASSYTQGIYGYTF.

The gene calls are TRBV7-3 and TRBJ2-3, with 13 bases that match TRBD2. The trim removed 5 bases at V and 12 bases at J, leaving 5 bases unmatched. Germline CDR1 reads SGHTA; CDR2 reads FQGTGA. The CDR3 covers 13 residues. The CDR3 loop reads CASSHGTSGEQYF. As DNA, the CDR3 is TGTGCCAGCAGCCACGGGACTAGCGGGGAACAGTATTTT. The full variable domain, its missing parts supplied by reference TRBV7-3 and TRBJ2-3, is GAGVSQTPSNKVTEKGKYVELRCDPISGHTALYWYRQSLGQGPEFLIYFQGTGAADDSGLPNDRFFAVRPEGSVSTLKIQRTERGDSAVYLCASSHGTSGEQYFGPGTRLTVL.

The chain carries TRBV5-3 and TRBJ2-7; the match to TRBD1 covers 9 bases. TRBV5-3 is an open reading frame whose function is uncertain. The CDR3 totals 14 residues. V trimming: 5 bases; J trimming: 5 bases; junction bases outside the gene matches: 8. Here the CDR3 DNA reads TGTGCCAGAAGTTCGACAGGGGGTAGAGACGAGCAGTACTTC. This sequence encodes CARSSTGGRDEQYF.

The rearrangement joins TRBV6-5 to TRBJ2-5, with 9 nucleotides matching TRBD1. Germline V gene data show CDR1 as MNHEY and CDR2 as SVGAGI. The CDR3 is 15 residues long. J was trimmed by 4 bases and V by 8 bases; bases with no gene match: 11. The CDR3 is CASVRGQGGGETQYF. Here the CDR3 DNA reads TGTGCCAGCGTGAGGGGACAGGGTGGGGGAGAGACCCAGTACTTC.

The chain couples TRBV27 to TRBJ2-7; 8 bases align to TRBD1. V was pared by 0 bases and J by 3 bases, with 7 bases of the junction left unmatched. From germline, CDR1 is MNHEY and CDR2 SMNVEV (reference sequence). The CDR3 runs 16 residues. The CDR3 loop is CASSLSVGDRYYEQYF. The CDR3 nucleotides are TGTGCCAGCAGTTTATCTGTAGGGGACAGGTACTACGAGCAGTACTTC.

The chain uses TRBV12-3 or TRBV12-4 and TRBJ2-4; D uncertain. The CDR3 consists of 12 residues. With 5 bases removed from V and 8 bases from J, the gap between germline ends came to 10 bases. CDR3 sequence (DNA): TGTGCCAGCAGTGTCACGAGAGACATTCAGTACTTC. Encoded protein: CASSVTRDIQYF.

The rearrangement uses TRBV6-5 and TRBJ1-3; TRBD1 aligns across 7 bases. The CDR3 runs 16 residues. Germline V CDR1 and CDR2: MNHEY, SVGAGI. Losses at the gene ends were 0 bases for V and 5 bases for J; bases not matched to a gene: 7. The CDR3 here is CASSYSGGGNRNTIYF. In nucleotides, the CDR3 is TGTGCCAGCAGTTACTCAGGAGGGGGCAACAGAAACACCATATATTTT.

V gene TRBV28 combines with J gene TRBJ2-7; D may correspond to TRBD1 or TRBD2 (5 bases each). In germline, CDR1 is MDHEN, CDR2 SYDVKM. The CDR3 loop spans 15 amino acids. Trimming cost V 5 bases and J 2 bases, with 16 bases left between them. The CDR3, as DNA: TGTGCCAGCAGTCTCTCGGGACGGTTAACCTACGAGCAGTACTTC. Translating gives CASSLSGRLTYEQYF.

The chain is built from TRBV7-2 and TRBJ2-3; D not certain. CDR3 length equals 15 residues. Trimming took off 2 bases at V and 2 bases at J, with 11 bases between the two ends. Germline loops: CDR1 SGHTA, CDR2 FQGNSA. CDR3 bases: TGTGCCAGCAGCTTAACAGACTCGCTCACAGATACGCAGTATTTT. The encoded protein is CASSLTDSLTDTQYF.

The chain links TRBV28 to TRBJ1-3; no clear D gene. V was pared by 8 bases and J by 3 bases, with 8 bases between. Germline CDR1 MDHEN, CDR2 SYDVKM. The CDR3 spans 12 residues. The CDR3 is CASGRVGNTIYF. CDR3 nucleotide sequence: TGTGCCAGCGGGAGGGTTGGAAACACCATATATTTT. Variable domain in full (rest from reference TRBV28 and TRBJ1-3): DVKVTQSSRYLVKRTGEKVFLECVQDMDHENMFWYRQDPGLGLRLIYFSYDVKMKEKGDIPEGYSVSREKKERFSLILESASTNQTSMYLCASGRVGNTIYFGEGSWLTVV.

This chain connects TRBV25-1 to TRBJ2-4; D perhaps matches TRBD2 (7 bases). CDR1 is MGHDK, CDR2 SYGVNS, per germline. CDR3 length: 16 residues. The germline V and J ends were trimmed by 3 bases and 4 bases, with 16 bases remaining between them. The CDR3, as DNA: TGTGCCAGCAGTGAGGATCGAGGGGGGGCTAAAAACATTCAGTACTTC. It specifies CASSEDRGGAKNIQYF. Supplemented by reference TRBV25-1 and TRBJ2-4, the full variable domain reads EADIYQTPRYLVIGTGKKITLECSQTMGHDKMYWYQQDPGMELHLIHYSYGVNSTEKGDLSSESTVSRIRTEHFPLTLESARPSHTSQYLCASSEDRGGAKNIQYFGAGTRLSVL.

The rearrangement joins TRBV5-1 to TRBJ1-1; 8 bases map to TRBD1. The CDR3 is 14 amino acids. Unmatched junction bases numbered 7, after V lost 5 bases and J lost 4 bases. The germline V gene has CDR1 SGHRS and CDR2 YFSETQ. CDR3 sequence: CASSSTGAATEAFF. Written as DNA, the CDR3 is TGCGCCAGCAGTTCGACAGGGGCGGCCACTGAAGCTTTCTTT. The full variable domain, its missing parts supplied by reference TRBV5-1 and TRBJ1-1, is KAGVTQTPRYLIKTRGQQVTLSCSPISGHRSVSWYQQTPGQGLQFLFEYFSETQRNKGNFPGRFSGRQFSNSRSEMNVSTLELGDSALYLCASSSTGAATEAFFGQGTRLTVV.

This chain links TRBV30 with TRBJ1-2; D may be TRBD1 (6 bases). The germline CDR1 and CDR2 sequences are GTSNPN and SVGIG (reference sequence). Trimming took 1 base from V and 0 from J, leaving 15 bases between them. CDR3 size: 16 residues. The CDR3 DNA is TGTGCCTGGAGTGCCGCCACAGGGCGAGCTAACTATGGCTACACCTTC. Protein: CAWSAATGRANYGYTF.

This clone has just one count. The chain links TRBV6-5 to TRBJ2-3; D gene unclear. Germline CDR1 reads MNHEY; CDR2 reads SVGAGI. Trimming shortened V by 7 bases and J by 4 bases, and 12 bases separated the two germline ends. This CDR3 region has 13 residues. The CDR3 sequence: CASTQAAADTQYF. CDR3 sequence (DNA): TGTGCCAGCACCCAAGCCGCGGCAGATACGCAGTATTTT.

The DNA for the CDR3 is TGCGCCAGCAGGGCTGGGACAGATACGCAGTATTTT. Its protein is CASRAGTDTQYF. The V and J genes are TRBV5-1 and TRBJ2-3; no firm D call. Germline loops: CDR1 SGHRS, CDR2 YFSETQ. There are 12 residues in the CDR3. V gave up 5 bases and J gave up 3 bases, with 7 bases separating them.

The J gene is TRBJ1-5, the V gene TRBV6-5; D gene ambiguous. This CDR3 has 13 residues. Germline V gene data show CDR1 as MNHEY and CDR2 as SVGAGI. V gave up 8 bases and J gave up 0 bases, with 8 bases separating them. CDR3 DNA sequence: TGTGCCAGCTGGAGTTATAGCAATCAGCCCCAGCATTTT. Translated, it gives CASWSYSNQPQHF.

CDR3 loop: CASSSGALPDGAFF. For the CDR3, the DNA is TGTGCCAGCAGTTCCGGGGCGCTTCCCGATGGGGCTTTCTTT. The chain combines TRBV28 with TRBJ1-1, with a possible D match to TRBD1 (5 bases). Germline V gene data show CDR1 as MDHEN and CDR2 as SYDVKM. Trimming cost V 4 bases and J 11 bases, with 20 bases left between them. The CDR3 has 14 amino acids.

The V and J genes are TRBV3-1 (or the pseudogene TRBV3-2) and TRBJ1-3; no reliable D call. From germline, CDR1 is LGHDT and CDR2 YNNKEL (reference sequence). The CDR3 extends over 16 amino acids. Trimming shortened V by 2 bases and J by 5 bases, and 16 bases separated the two germline ends. The CDR3: CASSQKTTGIRNTIYF. Written as DNA, the CDR3 is TGTGCCAGCAGCCAAAAAACAACCGGGATCCGAAACACCATATATTTT.

This clone has a single count. The CDR3 DNA sequence: TGTGCCAGCGTTTTTGGGGAAGCTTTCTTT. Protein product: CASVFGEAFF. The J gene is TRBJ1-1, the V gene TRBV6-5; D remains unclear. CDR1 and CDR2 from the germline V gene are MNHEY and SVGAGI. The length of the CDR3 is 10 residues. Trimming removed 8 bases from V and 8 bases from J, with 9 bases in between.

This chain joins TRBV28 and TRBJ2-1, with D possibly TRBD2 on 5 matching bases. Germline assignment: CDR1 MDHEN and CDR2 SYDVKM. This CDR3 has 11 amino acids. Trimming pared 8 bases from V and 6 bases from J, leaving 8 bases between. CDR3 in amino acids: CASGRTNEQFF. CDR3 in DNA: TGTGCCAGCGGGAGAACCAATGAGCAGTTCTTC.

The chain employs TRBV9 and TRBJ2-2, with 11 bases matching TRBD1. Looked up from germline, CDR1 is SGDLS and CDR2 is YYNGEE. V shed 4 bases and J 3 bases; nucleotides not matched to a gene: 5. The CDR3 extends over 16 amino acids. The CDR3 DNA is TGTGCCAGCAGCACTCGGGACAGGGGGGACACCGGGGAGCTGTTTTTT. This encodes CASSTRDRGDTGELFF.

The chain is built from TRBV2 and TRBJ1-5; TRBD1 matches at 7 bases. Germline lookup yields CDR1 SNHLY and CDR2 FYNNEI. V trimming: 2 bases; J trimming: 11 bases; junction bases outside the gene matches: 6. The CDR3 extends over 13 amino acids. The CDR3: CASSEWTGRTQHF. The DNA of the CDR3 is TGTGCCAGCAGTGAATGGACAGGCCGGACCCAGCATTTT.

The J gene is TRBJ2-3, the V gene TRBV5-1, with 8 bases identical to TRBD2. Germline V gives CDR1 SGHRS, CDR2 YFSETQ. This CDR3 region has 18 residues. J lost 0 bases, V lost 4 bases, and 13 bases had no gene match. Here the CDR3 DNA reads TGCGCCAGCAGCCCCCGGGTGGGGCGGGGGGCTAGCACAGATACGCAGTATTTT. Translated: CASSPRVGRGASTDTQYF.

The chain uses TRBV30 and TRBJ1-1, with D perhaps matching TRBD1 (6 bases). The CDR3 is 15 amino acids. V gave up 0 bases and J gave up 4 bases, with 15 bases separating them. Germline V gene sequence: CDR1 GTSNPN, CDR2 SVGIG (reference sequence). CDR3 sequence: CAWSVSGGPGTEAFF. The CDR3 DNA reads TGTGCCTGGAGTGTATCGGGGGGGCCGGGCACTGAAGCTTTCTTT.

The chain joins TRBV7-8 to TRBJ2-1, with 14 bases that match TRBD2. V shed 4 bases and J 6 bases; nucleotides not matched to a gene: 8. The CDR3 is 17 amino acids. CDR1 and CDR2 (germline): SGHVS, FQNEAQ. The CDR3 here is CASSWQNGLAGGNEQFF. CDR3 DNA sequence: TGTGCCAGCAGCTGGCAGAACGGACTAGCGGGAGGCAATGAGCAGTTCTTC.